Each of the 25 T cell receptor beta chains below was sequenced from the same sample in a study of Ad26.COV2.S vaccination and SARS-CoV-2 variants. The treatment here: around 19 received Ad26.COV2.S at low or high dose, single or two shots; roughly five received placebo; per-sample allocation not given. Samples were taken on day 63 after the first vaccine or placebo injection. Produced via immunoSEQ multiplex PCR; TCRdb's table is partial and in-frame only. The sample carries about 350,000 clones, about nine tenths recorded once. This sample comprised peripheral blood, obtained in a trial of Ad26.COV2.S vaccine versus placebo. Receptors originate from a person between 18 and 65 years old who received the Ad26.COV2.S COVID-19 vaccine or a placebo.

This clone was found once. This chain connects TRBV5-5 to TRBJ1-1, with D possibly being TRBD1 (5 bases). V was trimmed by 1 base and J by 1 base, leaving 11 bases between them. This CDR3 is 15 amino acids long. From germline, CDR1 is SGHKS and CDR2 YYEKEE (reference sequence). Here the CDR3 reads CASSLYGQGNTEAFF. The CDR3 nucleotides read TGTGCCAGCAGCTTGTACGGACAAGGGAACACTGAAGCTTTCTTT.

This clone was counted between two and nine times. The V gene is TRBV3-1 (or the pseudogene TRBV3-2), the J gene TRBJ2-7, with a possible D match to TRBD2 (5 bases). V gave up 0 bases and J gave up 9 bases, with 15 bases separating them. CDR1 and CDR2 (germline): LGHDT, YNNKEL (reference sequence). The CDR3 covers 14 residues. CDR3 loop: CASSQETYSGAQYF. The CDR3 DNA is TGTGCCAGCAGCCAAGAAACCTACAGCGGTGCGCAGTACTTC.

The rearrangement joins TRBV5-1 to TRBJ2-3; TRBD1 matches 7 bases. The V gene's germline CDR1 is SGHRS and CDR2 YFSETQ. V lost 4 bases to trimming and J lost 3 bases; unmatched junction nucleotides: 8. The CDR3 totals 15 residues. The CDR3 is CASSPTATGTDTQYF. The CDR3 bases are TGCGCCAGCAGCCCGACAGCGACAGGGACAGATACGCAGTATTTT.

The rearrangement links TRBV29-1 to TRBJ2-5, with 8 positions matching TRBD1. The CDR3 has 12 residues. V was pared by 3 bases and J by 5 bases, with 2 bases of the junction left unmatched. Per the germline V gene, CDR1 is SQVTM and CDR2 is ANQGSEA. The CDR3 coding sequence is TGCAGCGTTGACACAGGGGGGGAGACCCAGTACTTC. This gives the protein CSVDTGGETQYF.

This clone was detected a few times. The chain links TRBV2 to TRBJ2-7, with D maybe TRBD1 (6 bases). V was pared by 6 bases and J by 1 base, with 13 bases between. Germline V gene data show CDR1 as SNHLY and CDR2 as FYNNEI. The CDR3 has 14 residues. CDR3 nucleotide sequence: TGTGCCAGCAGCGTACAGGGTGTGTCCTACGAGCAGTACTTC. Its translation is CASSVQGVSYEQYF.

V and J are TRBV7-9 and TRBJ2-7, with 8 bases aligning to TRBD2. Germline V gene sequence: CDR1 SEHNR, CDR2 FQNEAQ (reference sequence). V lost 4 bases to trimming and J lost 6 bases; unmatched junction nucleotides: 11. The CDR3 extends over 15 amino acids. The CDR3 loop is CASSSGLAPLLEQYF. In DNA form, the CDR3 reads TGTGCCAGCAGCTCCGGACTAGCTCCCCTTCTCGAGCAGTACTTC.

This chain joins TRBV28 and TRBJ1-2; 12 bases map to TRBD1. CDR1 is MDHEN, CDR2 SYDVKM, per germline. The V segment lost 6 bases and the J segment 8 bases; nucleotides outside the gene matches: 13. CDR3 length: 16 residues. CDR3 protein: CASRPNRDRGLEGYTF. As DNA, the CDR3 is TGTGCCAGCAGACCGAACCGGGACAGGGGGCTGGAAGGCTACACCTTC.

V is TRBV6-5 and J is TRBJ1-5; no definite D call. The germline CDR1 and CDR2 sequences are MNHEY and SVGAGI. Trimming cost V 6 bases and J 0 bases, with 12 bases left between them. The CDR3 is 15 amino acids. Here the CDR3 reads CASSYQPYSNQPQHF. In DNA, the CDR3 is TGTGCCAGCAGCTATCAGCCTTATAGCAATCAGCCCCAGCATTTT.

CDR3 residues: CASSVRALNTGELFF. The CDR3 DNA sequence: TGTGCCAGCAGCGTTCGGGCGTTGAACACCGGGGAGCTGTTTTTT. The chain joins TRBV9 to TRBJ2-2; D is ambiguous. This CDR3 spans 15 amino acids. V shed 2 bases and J shed 1 base, with 9 bases lying between them. The V gene's germline CDR1 is SGDLS and CDR2 YYNGEE. The variable domain in full, completed from reference TRBV9 and TRBJ2-2, reads DSGVTQTPKHLITATGQRVTLRCSPRSGDLSVYWYQQSLDQGLQFLIQYYNGEERAKGNILERFSAQQFPDLHSELNLSSLELGDSALYFCASSVRALNTGELFFGEGSRLTVL.

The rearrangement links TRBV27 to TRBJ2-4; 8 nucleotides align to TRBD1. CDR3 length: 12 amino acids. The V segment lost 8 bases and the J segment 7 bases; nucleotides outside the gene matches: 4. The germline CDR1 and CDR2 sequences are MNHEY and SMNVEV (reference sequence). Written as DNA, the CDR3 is TGTGCCAGCCAGACAGGGGAGAACATTCAGTACTTC. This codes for CASQTGENIQYF.

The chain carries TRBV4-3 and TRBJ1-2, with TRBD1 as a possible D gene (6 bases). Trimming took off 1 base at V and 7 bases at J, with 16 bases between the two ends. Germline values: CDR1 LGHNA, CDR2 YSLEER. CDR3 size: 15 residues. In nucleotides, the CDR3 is TGCGCCAGCAGCCAAGGCGGCAGGGGCCACTCTGGCTACACCTTC. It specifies CASSQGGRGHSGYTF.

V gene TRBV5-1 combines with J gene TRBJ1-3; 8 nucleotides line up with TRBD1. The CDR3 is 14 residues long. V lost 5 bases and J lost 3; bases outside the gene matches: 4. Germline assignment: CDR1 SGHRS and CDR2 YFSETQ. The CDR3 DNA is TGCGCCAGCAGTGGACAGGGCTTTGGAAACACCATATATTTT. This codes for CASSGQGFGNTIYF.

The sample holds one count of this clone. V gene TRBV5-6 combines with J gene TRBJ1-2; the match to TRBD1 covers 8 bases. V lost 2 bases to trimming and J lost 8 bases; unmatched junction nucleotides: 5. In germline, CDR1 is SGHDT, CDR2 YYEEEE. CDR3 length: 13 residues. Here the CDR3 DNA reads TGTGCCAGCAGCTTTTCGACAGGGGTGGGCTACACCTTC. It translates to CASSFSTGVGYTF.

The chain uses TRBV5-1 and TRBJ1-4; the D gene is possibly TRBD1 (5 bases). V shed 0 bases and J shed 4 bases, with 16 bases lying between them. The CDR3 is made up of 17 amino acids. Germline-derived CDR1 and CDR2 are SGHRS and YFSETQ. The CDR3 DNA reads TGCGCCAGCAGCTTGGAAAATCCCGGGGGTATTAATGAAAAACTGTTTTTT. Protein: CASSLENPGGINEKLFF.

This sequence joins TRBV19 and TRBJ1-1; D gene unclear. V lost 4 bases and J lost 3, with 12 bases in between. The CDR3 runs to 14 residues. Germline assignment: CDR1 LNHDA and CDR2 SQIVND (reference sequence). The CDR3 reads CASSTPSLYTEAFF. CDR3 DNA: TGTGCCAGTAGTACCCCCAGTCTTTACACTGAAGCTTTCTTT.

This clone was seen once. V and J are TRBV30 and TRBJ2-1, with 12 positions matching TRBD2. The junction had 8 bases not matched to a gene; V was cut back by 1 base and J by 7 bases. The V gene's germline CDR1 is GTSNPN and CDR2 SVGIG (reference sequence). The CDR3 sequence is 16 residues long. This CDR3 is CAWSAPSGGAGNEQFF. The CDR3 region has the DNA TGTGCCTGGAGTGCCCCTAGCGGGGGGGCCGGGAATGAGCAGTTCTTC. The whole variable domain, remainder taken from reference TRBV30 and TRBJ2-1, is SQTIHQWPATLVQPVGSPLSLECTVEGTSNPNLYWYRQAAGRGLQLLFYSVGIGQISSEVPQNLSASRPQDRQFILSSKKLLLSDSGFYLCAWSAPSGGAGNEQFFGPGTRLTVL.

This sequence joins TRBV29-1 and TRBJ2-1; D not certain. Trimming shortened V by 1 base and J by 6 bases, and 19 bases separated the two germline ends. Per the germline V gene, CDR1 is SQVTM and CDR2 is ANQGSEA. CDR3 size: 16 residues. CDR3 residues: CSVEAETKRPLNEQFF. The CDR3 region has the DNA TGCAGCGTTGAAGCTGAAACCAAGAGGCCTCTCAATGAGCAGTTCTTC.

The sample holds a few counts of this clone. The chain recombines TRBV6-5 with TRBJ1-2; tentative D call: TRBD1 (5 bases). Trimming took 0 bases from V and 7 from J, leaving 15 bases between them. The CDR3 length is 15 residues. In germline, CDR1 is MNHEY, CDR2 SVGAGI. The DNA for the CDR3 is TGTGCCAGCAGTTACTCGAGGGGCGCAGGTGGTGGCTACACCTTC. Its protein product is CASSYSRGAGGGYTF.

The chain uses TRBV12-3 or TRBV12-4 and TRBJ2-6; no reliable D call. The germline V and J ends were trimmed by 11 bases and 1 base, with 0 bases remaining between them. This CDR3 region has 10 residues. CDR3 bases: TGTGCCTCTGGGGCCAACGTCCTGACTTTC. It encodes CASGANVLTF.

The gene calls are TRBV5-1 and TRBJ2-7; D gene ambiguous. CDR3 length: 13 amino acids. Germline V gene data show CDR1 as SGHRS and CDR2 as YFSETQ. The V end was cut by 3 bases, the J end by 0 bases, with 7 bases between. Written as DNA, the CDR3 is TGCGCCAGCAGCTGGAAAGACTCCTACGAGCAGTACTTC. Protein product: CASSWKDSYEQYF.

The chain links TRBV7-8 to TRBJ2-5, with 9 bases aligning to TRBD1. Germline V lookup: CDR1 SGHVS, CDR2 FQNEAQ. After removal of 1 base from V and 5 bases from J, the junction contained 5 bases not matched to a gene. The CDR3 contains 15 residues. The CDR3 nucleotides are TGTGCCAGCAGCTTAGGACAGGGGGTAGTGGAGACCCAGTACTTC. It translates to CASSLGQGVVETQYF.

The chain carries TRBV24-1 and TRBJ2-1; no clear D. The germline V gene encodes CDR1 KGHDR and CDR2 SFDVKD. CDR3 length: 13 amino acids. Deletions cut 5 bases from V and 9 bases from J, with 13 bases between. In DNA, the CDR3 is TGTGCCACCAGTGCCCGGACCTACGGTGAGCAGTTCTTC. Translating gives CATSARTYGEQFF.

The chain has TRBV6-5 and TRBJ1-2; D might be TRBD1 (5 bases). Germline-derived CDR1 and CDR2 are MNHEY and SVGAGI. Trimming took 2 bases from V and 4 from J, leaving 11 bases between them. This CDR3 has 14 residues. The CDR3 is CASSYGGGSYGYTF. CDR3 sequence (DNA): TGTGCCAGCAGTTACGGGGGGGGAAGCTATGGCTACACCTTC.

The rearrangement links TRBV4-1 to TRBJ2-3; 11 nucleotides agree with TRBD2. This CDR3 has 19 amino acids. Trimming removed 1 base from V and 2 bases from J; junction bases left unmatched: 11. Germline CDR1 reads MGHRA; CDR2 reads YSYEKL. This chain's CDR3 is CASSQVEGLAGGLTDTQYF. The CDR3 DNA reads TGCGCCAGCAGCCAAGTCGAGGGGCTAGCGGGGGGCCTCACAGATACGCAGTATTTT.

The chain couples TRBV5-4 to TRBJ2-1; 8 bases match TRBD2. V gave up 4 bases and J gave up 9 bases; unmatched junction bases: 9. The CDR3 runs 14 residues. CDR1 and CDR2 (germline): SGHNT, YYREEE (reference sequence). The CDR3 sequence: CASSGGLERSEQFF. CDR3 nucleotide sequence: TGTGCCAGCAGCGGGGGACTAGAACGGAGTGAGCAGTTCTTC.